This T cell receptor beta chain was profiled in a study of T cells in Graves' hyperthyroidism and ophthalmopathy. TCR beta CDR3 region amplification was performed from RNA transcripts. The TCR CDR3 first-round RT-PCR relied on the HTBI primer set. TCRdb independently ran MiXCR on the multiplex PCR reads; one entry per CDR3 protein. The sample includes approximately 320,000 distinct CDR3 sequences, roughly 17% of them seen just once. Hyperthyroidism had been newly diagnosed in patients aged 18 to 65, and its duration was under 2 months. In regard to this clonotype: Antigen unknown.

Study findings and constraints: Peripheral blood also featured most of the thyroid clonotypes expanded above 0.001.

CDR1 SQVTM and CDR2 ANQGSEA come from the germline V gene. The CDR3 extends over 13 amino acids. The V gene lost 5 bases and the J gene lost 4 bases, with 15 bases spanning the gap. This chain connects TRBV29-1 to TRBJ2-7; possibly TRBD2 for D (5 bases). This TCR came from a man aged 25 to 45 with Graves' hyperthyroidism. The sequenced sample consisted of blood. The DNA for the CDR3 is TGCAGCGTTTTCTCCGGGGTAGCGTACGAGCAGTACTTC. Residues: CSVFSGVAYEQYF.